This T cell receptor (beta chain) was sequenced during a study of patients and donors after allogeneic stem cell transplantation. A few counts support this clonotype. Using its own MiXCR run on the RT-PCR reads, TCRdb lists one record per CDR3 protein. The data contain about 960,000 distinct CDR3 sequences, roughly 18% of them singletons. The V segment lost 3 bases and the J segment 12 bases; nucleotides outside the gene matches: 16. CDR1 and CDR2 from the germline V gene are LNHNV and YYDKDF (reference sequence). The CDR3 has 15 residues. The sample consisted of blood, either unsorted or a sorted T cell fraction (not recorded which). The gene calls are TRBV15 and TRBJ2-7; 8 bases agree with TRBD1. This receptor was identified in a human donor who was either an allogeneic HSCT recipient or a stem cell or donor lymphocyte infusion donor (not recorded which). It is not recorded whose cells these are; they may come from a transplant donor. The CDR3 bases are TGTGCCACCAGCAGCCTTCGGACAGGGCCTACCGGGCGGTACTTC. The encoded protein is CATSSLRTGPTGRYF.